This is a list of T cell receptor beta chains from one sample in a study of post-analysis software for immune sequencing data. MiXCR was run by TCRdb on the PCR reads, yielding one entry per CDR3 protein. The sample records under 200,000 distinct CDR3 sequences, 35% to 40% being singletons. This specimen was blood, taken after autologous hematopoietic stem cell transplantation. These receptors originate from a girl aged 5 to 17 with multiple sclerosis. CDR3s include the opening cysteine and the closing phenylalanine or tryptophan. Fields, in order: D gene, CDR3 length, V gene, clone size, J gene, CDR3 protein, CDR3 DNA. The D gene is left open where the match is weak. Some rows mark clone size as missing; the rest say once, few, many or name a class of expanded clone.

TRBD2	16	TRBV5-1	.	TRBJ2-7	CASSLGVAGLLDEQYF	TGCGCCAGCAGCTTGGGGGTAGCGGGACTACTGGACGAGCAGTACTTC
TRBD2	15	TRBV20-1	few	TRBJ2-5	CSVRSLAGRLETQYF	TGCAGTGTGCGATCCCTAGCGGGACGTCTGGAGACCCAGTACTTC
TRBD2	17	TRBV20-1	.	TRBJ2-7	CSAQEGLAGLSSYEQYF	TGCAGTGCCCAGGAGGGACTAGCGGGGCTTAGCTCCTACGAGCAGTACTTC
TRBD2	15	TRBV20-1	few	TRBJ2-3	CSARVFAGGTDTQYF	TGCAGTGCTAGAGTTTTCGCGGGAGGCACAGATACGCAGTATTTT
.	14	TRBV6-5	few	TRBJ1-1	CASSYDWGVTEAFF	TGTGCCAGCAGTTACGACTGGGGAGTCACTGAAGCTTTCTTT
.	15	TRBV19	.	TRBJ1-5	CASRITGPSNQPQHF	TGTGCCAGTAGGATTACAGGGCCCTCCAATCAGCCCCAGCATTTT
TRBD2	15	TRBV20-1	.	TRBJ2-3	CSARLGGRAADTQYF	TGCAGTGCTAGGTTGGGCGGGAGGGCAGCAGATACGCAGTATTTT
.	13	TRBV5-1	once	TRBJ1-4	CASRWRVREKLFF	TGCGCCAGCAGATGGAGGGTTCGGGAAAAACTGTTTTTT
TRBD1	15	TRBV6-1	.	TRBJ1-6	CASNVNTGENSPLHF	TGTGCCAGCAACGTTAACACAGGGGAAAATTCACCCCTCCACTTT
TRBD2	18	TRBV16	many	TRBJ2-1	CASSQSFLSSGPYNEQFF	TGTGCCAGCAGCCAATCTTTCCTCTCTAGCGGACCCTACAATGAGCAGTTCTTC
TRBD2	15	TRBV29-1	few	TRBJ2-3	CSVVSSGPRTDTQYF	TGCAGCGTTGTATCTAGCGGGCCGCGCACAGATACGCAGTATTTT
.	12	TRBV6-2/TRBV6-3	.	TRBJ1-5	CATQGPNQPQHF	TGTGCCACCCAGGGGCCCAATCAGCCCCAGCATTTT
.	17	TRBV6-5	.	TRBJ1-6	CASSYLSQSSYNSPLHF	TGTGCCAGCAGTTACCTTAGTCAGAGCTCCTATAATTCACCCCTCCACTTT